Listed below are T cell receptor beta chains from one sample, sequenced in a study of regulatory dendritic cells for organ transplantation. Their antigen targets remain unknown. Data came from immunoSEQ multiplex PCR; TCRdb stores just in-frame clones and leaves some out. The sample records 20,000 to 25,000 clones, over 75% being singletons. The specimen was naive CD4+ T cells from blood cultured with regulatory dendritic cells. These receptors were taken from a human donor in good health. Both conserved end residues are part of each CDR3. The D gene is left open where the match is weak. A row's size may be missing; if present it is once, few, many or a size class.

clone_size: .; v_call: TRBV27; d_call: .; j_call: TRBJ2-3; cdr3_nt: TGTGCCAGCAATAGCGGAAACACAGATACGCAGTATTTT; cdr3_aa: CASNSGNTDTQYF
clone_size: .; v_call: TRBV4-1; d_call: TRBD2; j_call: TRBJ2-5; cdr3_nt: TGCGCCAGCAGCCAAGATCCAGCGGGAGGGCTTGAAGAGACCCAGTACTTC; cdr3_aa: CASSQDPAGGLEETQYF
clone_size: .; v_call: TRBV28; d_call: .; j_call: TRBJ1-1; cdr3_nt: TGTGCCAGCGTTCAGAACACTGAAGCTTTCTTT; cdr3_aa: CASVQNTEAFF
clone_size: .; v_call: TRBV28; d_call: TRBD1; j_call: TRBJ1-1; cdr3_nt: TGTGCCAGCGGACAGGACCCTGTAGTTGGTGAAGCTTTCTTT; cdr3_aa: CASGQDPVVGEAFF
clone_size: .; v_call: TRBV7-2; d_call: TRBD1; j_call: TRBJ2-2; cdr3_nt: TGTGCCAGCAGCTCTCGGACAGGGGGCACCGGGGAGCTGTTTTTT; cdr3_aa: CASSSRTGGTGELFF
clone_size: .; v_call: TRBV27; d_call: .; j_call: TRBJ2-7; cdr3_nt: TGTGCCAGCAGTTTATCGCCGGGGGCGTCCTACGAGCAGTACTTC; cdr3_aa: CASSLSPGASYEQYF
clone_size: .; v_call: TRBV2; d_call: TRBD1; j_call: TRBJ1-2; cdr3_nt: TGTGCCAGCAGTGGTGAGACAGGGGGCTATGGCTACACCTTC; cdr3_aa: CASSGETGGYGYTF
clone_size: .; v_call: TRBV7-2; d_call: .; j_call: TRBJ2-3; cdr3_nt: TGTGCCAGCAGCGTATCCCGTCCAGATACGCAGTATTTT; cdr3_aa: CASSVSRPDTQYF
clone_size: .; v_call: TRBV5-1; d_call: TRBD1; j_call: TRBJ2-6; cdr3_nt: TGCGCCAGCAGCTTGTCTCTGGACAGGGGCCTAAAAAACGTCCTGACTTTC; cdr3_aa: CASSLSLDRGLKNVLTF
clone_size: .; v_call: TRBV19; d_call: TRBD1; j_call: TRBJ1-4; cdr3_nt: TGTGCCAGCGGACTCACCGGGACAGGGATTGAAAAACTGTTTTTT; cdr3_aa: CASGLTGTGIEKLFF
clone_size: .; v_call: TRBV28; d_call: TRBD1; j_call: TRBJ1-2; cdr3_nt: TGTGCCAGCAGTCCAACCGGGACAGGGATCCGGCATGGCTACACCTTC; cdr3_aa: CASSPTGTGIRHGYTF
clone_size: .; v_call: TRBV15; d_call: .; j_call: TRBJ1-2; cdr3_nt: TGTGCCACCAGCCGCGACAGGAATTATGGCTACACCTTC; cdr3_aa: CATSRDRNYGYTF
clone_size: .; v_call: TRBV11-3; d_call: .; j_call: TRBJ2-2; cdr3_nt: TGTGCCAGCAGCTTAGCAGCGTGGGGGGACACCGGGGAGCTGTTTTTT; cdr3_aa: CASSLAAWGDTGELFF
clone_size: .; v_call: TRBV5-4; d_call: TRBD2; j_call: TRBJ2-1; cdr3_nt: TGTGCCAGCAGCTTGATATTTCAAAGCGGGAGGAGGCGGGAGCAGTTCTTC; cdr3_aa: CASSLIFQSGRRREQFF
clone_size: .; v_call: TRBV27; d_call: .; j_call: TRBJ2-5; cdr3_nt: TGTGCCAGCAGTTCGGACTGGACGGGGGAAGAGACCCAGTACTTC; cdr3_aa: CASSSDWTGEETQYF
clone_size: .; v_call: TRBV7-6; d_call: TRBD1; j_call: TRBJ1-5; cdr3_nt: TGTGCCAGCAGCCCCCGGACAGGGTCGGGGCAGCCCCAGCATTTT; cdr3_aa: CASSPRTGSGQPQHF
clone_size: .; v_call: TRBV7-9; d_call: .; j_call: TRBJ2-3; cdr3_nt: TGTGCCAGCAGCTTATATGGAGGGCTCGCAGATACGCAGTATTTT; cdr3_aa: CASSLYGGLADTQYF
clone_size: .; v_call: TRBV30; d_call: .; j_call: TRBJ2-4; cdr3_nt: TGTGCCTGGAGTGCCGGACGGACAGACCAGTACTTC; cdr3_aa: CAWSAGRTDQYF
clone_size: .; v_call: TRBV10-2; d_call: .; j_call: TRBJ2-7; cdr3_nt: TGCGCCAGCAGGGAGGCTAGCGCGTCCTACGAGCAGTACTTC; cdr3_aa: CASREASASYEQYF
clone_size: .; v_call: TRBV30; d_call: TRBD1; j_call: TRBJ1-2; cdr3_nt: TGTGCCTGGAGTGTACCCTTGACAGGGGAAGTTTATGGCTACACCTTC; cdr3_aa: CAWSVPLTGEVYGYTF
clone_size: .; v_call: TRBV6-5; d_call: .; j_call: TRBJ2-7; cdr3_nt: TGTGCCAGCAGTTACTCATCGGGTGGCGGCTACGAGCAGTACTTC; cdr3_aa: CASSYSSGGGYEQYF
clone_size: .; v_call: TRBV7-3; d_call: .; j_call: TRBJ2-1; cdr3_nt: TGTGCCAGCAGCTTATTGGGTACGGATCTTGGGAGGAATGAGCAGTTCTTC; cdr3_aa: CASSLLGTDLGRNEQFF
clone_size: once; v_call: TRBV28; d_call: .; j_call: TRBJ1-2; cdr3_nt: TGTGCCAGCAGTTTATCGGGAGGGGCCTATGGCTACACCTTC; cdr3_aa: CASSLSGGAYGYTF
clone_size: .; v_call: TRBV6-5; d_call: .; j_call: TRBJ2-3; cdr3_nt: TGTGCCAGCAGTAAACAATCTAGTGCAGATACGCAGTATTTT; cdr3_aa: CASSKQSSADTQYF
clone_size: .; v_call: TRBV10-2; d_call: .; j_call: TRBJ1-1; cdr3_nt: TGCGCCAGCAGTGAGTCGTTAGGGGAGACTGAAGCTTTCTTT; cdr3_aa: CASSESLGETEAFF
clone_size: .; v_call: TRBV5-5; d_call: .; j_call: TRBJ2-1; cdr3_nt: TGTGCCAGCAGCTTGGTGGTACAGGAGCAGTTCTTC; cdr3_aa: CASSLVVQEQFF
clone_size: .; v_call: TRBV11-2; d_call: .; j_call: TRBJ2-7; cdr3_nt: TGTGCCAGCAGCCCCGACTGGGGGGCCACCTACGAGCAGTACTTC; cdr3_aa: CASSPDWGATYEQYF
clone_size: once; v_call: TRBV11-2; d_call: TRBD1; j_call: TRBJ2-1; cdr3_nt: TGTGCCAGCAGCCGACCGGGACAGGGACGGAATGAGCAGTTCTTC; cdr3_aa: CASSRPGQGRNEQFF
clone_size: .; v_call: TRBV5-4; d_call: TRBD2; j_call: TRBJ2-4; cdr3_nt: TGTGCCAGCAGCTTGGACGGGGAGGGGAGAAACATTCAGTACTTC; cdr3_aa: CASSLDGEGRNIQYF
clone_size: .; v_call: TRBV19; d_call: TRBD2; j_call: TRBJ2-7; cdr3_nt: TGTGCCAGTAGTTTAGCGGGAGGAGTAAAATACGGCTCCTACGAGCAGTACTTC; cdr3_aa: CASSLAGGVKYGSYEQYF
clone_size: .; v_call: TRBV2; d_call: .; j_call: TRBJ2-7; cdr3_nt: TGTGCCAGCAGTGAAACTAGCTTCTACGAGCAGTACTTC; cdr3_aa: CASSETSFYEQYF
clone_size: .; v_call: TRBV7-2; d_call: TRBD1; j_call: TRBJ1-2; cdr3_nt: TGTGCCAGCACCTTGACAGGGTTCCTCAACTATGGCTACACCTTC; cdr3_aa: CASTLTGFLNYGYTF
clone_size: once; v_call: TRBV19; d_call: TRBD2; j_call: TRBJ2-1; cdr3_nt: TGTGCCAGTAGCTTCATAAAAAGCGGGGAGAATGAGCAGTTCTTC; cdr3_aa: CASSFIKSGENEQFF
clone_size: .; v_call: TRBV18; d_call: TRBD2; j_call: TRBJ2-1; cdr3_nt: TGTGCCAGCTCACCACCGCGACTAGCGGGGTACAATGAGCAGTTCTTC; cdr3_aa: CASSPPRLAGYNEQFF
clone_size: .; v_call: TRBV5-4; d_call: .; j_call: TRBJ1-2; cdr3_nt: TGTGCCAGCAGTCAAGACAGTAACTATGGCTACACCTTC; cdr3_aa: CASSQDSNYGYTF
clone_size: .; v_call: TRBV29-1; d_call: .; j_call: TRBJ1-4; cdr3_nt: TGCAGCGTTGAGGGGGGCGTCAATGAAAAACTGTTTTTT; cdr3_aa: CSVEGGVNEKLFF
clone_size: once; v_call: TRBV18; d_call: .; j_call: TRBJ1-1; cdr3_nt: TGTGCCAGCTCACCGAAATCGGTTCCGAACACTGAAGCTTTCTTT; cdr3_aa: CASSPKSVPNTEAFF
clone_size: few; v_call: TRBV12-5; d_call: .; j_call: TRBJ1-6; cdr3_nt: TGTGCTAGTTCGAGCTCCTATAATTCACCCCTCCACTTT; cdr3_aa: CASSSSYNSPLHF
clone_size: .; v_call: TRBV7-2; d_call: TRBD2; j_call: TRBJ2-5; cdr3_nt: TGTGCCAGCAGCTTAGGACTAGCCCAAGAGACCCAGTACTTC; cdr3_aa: CASSLGLAQETQYF
clone_size: .; v_call: TRBV9; d_call: TRBD2; j_call: TRBJ2-1; cdr3_nt: TGTGCCAGCAGCGTAGAGCTCGGGACTAGCCACAATGAGCAGTTCTTC; cdr3_aa: CASSVELGTSHNEQFF
clone_size: few; v_call: TRBV5-4; d_call: .; j_call: TRBJ2-5; cdr3_nt: TGTGCCAGCAGCCCGGCGGCAGGGCGAGAGACCCAGTACTTC; cdr3_aa: CASSPAAGRETQYF
clone_size: .; v_call: TRBV9; d_call: .; j_call: TRBJ2-3; cdr3_nt: TGTGCCAGCAGCACAAGGACTTCTAGCACAGATACGCAGTATTTT; cdr3_aa: CASSTRTSSTDTQYF
clone_size: .; v_call: TRBV7-8; d_call: .; j_call: TRBJ1-2; cdr3_nt: TGTGCCAGCAGCTACTCATCGGGACCGAGTCGATCCTATGGCTACACCTTC; cdr3_aa: CASSYSSGPSRSYGYTF
clone_size: .; v_call: TRBV6-5; d_call: .; j_call: TRBJ2-7; cdr3_nt: TGTGCCAGCAGTCTAGCCAACTCGTTCTCCTACGAGCAGTACTTC; cdr3_aa: CASSLANSFSYEQYF